The entry below gives a single T cell receptor beta chain sequence along with its context. Clones were read by immunoSEQ multiplex PCR, and TCRdb kept only the in-frame ones, dropping some. The table lists 200,000 to 250,000 clones, more than 85% of them singletons. This entry belongs to a study of blood T cell repertoires in COVID-19. For the study at large: T cells, B-cell-depleted T cells, or PBMCs supplied cDNA or gDNA.

There are 11 residues in the CDR3. The V gene lost 5 bases and the J gene lost 7 bases, with 8 bases spanning the gap. Sequencing was performed on peripheral blood. The chain uses TRBV12-3 or TRBV12-4 and TRBJ1-2; D gene unclear. This receptor was identified in a woman between 45 and 60 years old with COVID-19, enrolled during active disease. The CDR3 here is CASSPGFGYTF. CDR3 sequence (DNA): TGTGCCAGCAGTCCAGGATTTGGCTACACCTTC.